The present entry profiles one TCR beta chain with its context. What it binds is not known. The record originates from a study of T cell responses to AZD1222 COVID-19 vaccine. Method: immunoSEQ multiplex PCR; TCRdb's copy keeps in-frame clones and lacks some. The repertoire includes roughly 140,000 clones, around nine tenths of them detected once, and around 10% sits in the top ten. CDR1 MDHEN and CDR2 SYDVKM come from the germline V gene. There are 17 residues in the CDR3. V lost 6 bases, J lost 2 bases, and 17 bases lay in between. Study conclusions and caveats: Baseline seropositives among AZD1222 recipients totaled only 5 to 7. Donors in the cohort were predominantly white British and more often female, and clonal diversity was possibly underestimated.

The rearrangement joins TRBV28 to TRBJ1-6; tentative D call: TRBD1 (5 bases). Source: peripheral blood, taken 28 days after the second AZD1222 dose. This TCR was recovered from an adult who received the AZD1222 COVID-19 vaccine. The CDR3 region is CASRPGRGRPYNSPLHF. The CDR3 DNA reads TGTGCCAGCAGGCCGGGGAGGGGAAGGCCCTATAATTCACCCCTCCACTTT. Combining the CDR3 with reference TRBV28 and TRBJ1-6 gives the whole variable domain DVKVTQSSRYLVKRTGEKVFLECVQDMDHENMFWYRQDPGLGLRLIYFSYDVKMKEKGDIPEGYSVSREKKERFSLILESASTNQTSMYLCASRPGRGRPYNSPLHFGNGTRLTVT.